A selection of T cell receptor beta chains follows, all from one sample in a study of memory CD4+ T cells and cytomegalovirus serostatus. The repertoire was sequenced with immunoSEQ multiplex PCR; TCRdb's copy has only in-frame clones and lacks some. In the table there are 58,000 or so clones, around 79% of which are singletons. Sequences were obtained from memory CD4+ T cells from blood. The source of these receptors is an adult in good health and CMV-seropositive. Both conserved end residues are part of each CDR3. D genes are given only for firm matches. Clone size, where shown, is once, few, many, or a class for clones that have expanded.

clone size | J gene | V gene | D gene | CDR3 DNA | CDR3 protein
. | TRBJ2-1 | TRBV5-3 | . | TGTGCCAGAAAGACGGGAGAGGCGTGGTACAATGAGCAGTTCTTC | CARKTGEAWYNEQFF
. | TRBJ1-5 | TRBV7-2 | TRBD1 | TGTGCCAGCAGCTTACAGACCTATACAACAGGGGCTAATCAGCCCCAGCATTTT | CASSLQTYTTGANQPQHF
. | TRBJ2-2 | TRBV12-5 | TRBD2 | TGTGCTAGTGGCCGATGGGAGCGGGAGACCGGGGAGCTGTTTTTT | CASGRWERETGELFF
. | TRBJ2-1 | TRBV6-5 | TRBD2 | TGTGCCAGCAGTTACGCCGGGAGGGGCTTTGTAAATGAGCAGTTCTTC | CASSYAGRGFVNEQFF
. | TRBJ1-1 | TRBV5-1 | TRBD1 | TGCGCCAGCAGCTTCGGACTGGGGGACAGGGAAGAAGCTTTCTTT | CASSFGLGDREEAFF
. | TRBJ2-5 | TRBV29-1 | . | TGCAGCGTTGCGGTTGGCCAAGAGACCCAGTACTTC | CSVAVGQETQYF
. | TRBJ1-5 | TRBV27 | . | TGTGCCAGCAGATACCCCGGGACAAAGAATCAGCCCCAGCATTTT | CASRYPGTKNQPQHF
. | TRBJ2-7 | TRBV27 | . | TGTGCCAGCACCCCCGCAGGAACCTACGAGCAGTACTTC | CASTPAGTYEQYF
. | TRBJ2-7 | TRBV11-2 | . | TGTGCCAGCAGCTTAGGGGACCGCTTCTTGTACTCCTACGAGCAGTACTTC | CASSLGDRFLYSYEQYF
once | TRBJ1-1 | TRBV2 | TRBD1 | TGTGCCAGCAGAGGACAGGGGGTTGGGGCTGAAGCTTTCTTT | CASRGQGVGAEAFF
few | TRBJ1-2 | TRBV5-1 | . | TGCGCCAGCAGCTTGGCAAAGGGGCCGGGGGCCTCCAACTATGGCTACACCTTC | CASSLAKGPGASNYGYTF
. | TRBJ2-7 | TRBV25-1 | . | TGTGCCAGCAGTGGCGTCAGGGGCCCCTACGAGCAGTACTTC | CASSGVRGPYEQYF
few | TRBJ2-1 | TRBV19 | TRBD1 | TGTGCCAGTAGTATTAAGGGACAGGGGGGCAATGAGCAGTTCTTC | CASSIKGQGGNEQFF
. | TRBJ2-3 | TRBV6-4 | . | TGTGCCAGCAGTGACACAAACGTGCTGGGTACGCAGTATTTT | CASSDTNVLGTQYF
. | TRBJ2-5 | TRBV9 | TRBD2 | TGTGCCAGCAGCTCGAGAGGTAGCGGGGTCGGGGGAGAGACCCAGTACTTC | CASSSRGSGVGGETQYF
. | TRBJ2-1 | TRBV7-9 | . | TGTGCCAGCAGCTCGGGACTCTACAATGAGCAGTTCTTC | CASSSGLYNEQFF
. | TRBJ2-2 | TRBV18 | . | TGTGCCAGCTCACCACCCCCGGGGTTTGCCGGATACACCGGGGAGCTGTTTTTT | CASSPPPGFAGYTGELFF
. | TRBJ1-6 | TRBV5-1 | . | TGCGCCAGCAGCTTGAGGGCGCCGGAAAATTCACCCCTCCACTTT | CASSLRAPENSPLHF
. | TRBJ2-5 | TRBV19 | . | TGTGCCAGTAGTCCTGGAAGGGCCCAAGAGACCCAGTACTTC | CASSPGRAQETQYF
. | TRBJ2-1 | TRBV28 | . | TGTGCCAGCAGTTTTGGTTATCGTCCCGGCTCCTACAATGAGCAGTTCTTC | CASSFGYRPGSYNEQFF
few | TRBJ1-2 | TRBV7-9 | . | TGTGCCAGCAGTTTTAACAGAGAAGGCTACACCTTC | CASSFNREGYTF
many | TRBJ2-1 | TRBV4-3 | . | TGCGCCAGCAGCCAATCCGGGACGGATTACAATGAGCAGTTCTTC | CASSQSGTDYNEQFF
once | TRBJ2-5 | TRBV11-2 | TRBD1 | TGTGCCAGCAGCCTCCAGGGGGCCTCCTTGGAGACCCAGTACTTC | CASSLQGASLETQYF
. | TRBJ2-6 | TRBV6-1 | . | TGTGCCAGCAGTGAAGTTGGCCGGGCGATTGGGGCCAACGTCCTGACTTTC | CASSEVGRAIGANVLTF
. | TRBJ2-7 | TRBV7-2 | . | TGTGCCAGCAGCCCAGGCCTCTACGAGCAGTACTTC | CASSPGLYEQYF
few | TRBJ2-2 | TRBV27 | TRBD2 | TGTGCCAGCAGTTTGACTAGCGGGAGGTGGGGGGAGCTGTTTTTT | CASSLTSGRWGELFF